The 13 T cell receptor beta chains given below trace back to one sample, sequenced in a study of blood T cell repertoires in COVID-19. Sequencing was performed with immunoSEQ multiplex PCR; in TCRdb, only in-frame clones are kept and a portion is missing. The sample lists about 230,000 clones; roughly 83% were seen once. Source material: peripheral blood. The source of these receptors is a woman in her sixties or seventies with active or convalescent COVID-19.

The chain carries TRBV19 and TRBJ2-7; TRBD2 agrees at 7 bases. The CDR3 consists of 15 residues. Germline V gene lookup returns CDR1 LNHDA and CDR2 SQIVND (reference sequence). V was clipped by 3 bases and J by 4 bases; unmatched bases: 9. In nucleotides, the CDR3 is TGTGCCAGTAGTATGACAGCGGGGCAGGGATACGAGCAGTACTTC. Protein: CASSMTAGQGYEQYF.

The chain couples TRBV5-1 to TRBJ2-7; a possible D gene is TRBD1 (6 bases). Trimming left V 9 bases short and J 5 bases short, with 21 bases between. Germline values: CDR1 SGHRS, CDR2 YFSETQ. The CDR3 sequence is 14 residues long. CDR3 sequence: CATAAGGGKDEQYF. CDR3 DNA: TGCGCCACCGCGGCTGGTGGGGGCAAGGACGAGCAGTACTTC.

The chain joins TRBV2 to TRBJ2-5; TRBD2 matches 8 bases. After removal of 6 bases from V and 1 base from J, the junction contained 1 base not matched to a gene. The germline V gene has CDR1 SNHLY and CDR2 FYNNEI. This CDR3 region has 13 residues. This chain's CDR3 is CASRGTSQETQYF. The CDR3, as DNA: TGTGCCAGCAGGGGGACTAGCCAAGAGACCCAGTACTTC. The full variable domain, its missing parts supplied by reference TRBV2 and TRBJ2-5, is EPEVTQTPSHQVTQMGQEVILRCVPISNHLYFYWYRQILGQKVEFLVSFYNNEISEKSEIFDDQFSVERPDGSNFTLKIRSTKLEDSAMYFCASRGTSQETQYFGPGTRLLVL.

This chain joins TRBV6-5 and TRBJ2-7, with 8 bases lining up with TRBD2. Germline V gives CDR1 MNHEY, CDR2 SVGAGI. CDR3 length: 14 residues. V was pared by 5 bases and J by 3 bases, with 6 bases of the junction left unmatched. The CDR3 loop is CASSRSGELYEQYF. Here the CDR3 DNA reads TGTGCCAGCAGTCGTAGCGGGGAGCTCTACGAGCAGTACTTC.

Comments on this clone: Other DNA sequences from this sample encode an identical CDR3 as well. The rearrangement joins TRBV3-1 (or the pseudogene TRBV3-2) to TRBJ2-1, with 10 nucleotides matching TRBD2. Germline V gene data show CDR1 as LGHDT and CDR2 as YNNKEL (reference sequence). The trim removed 4 bases at V and 4 bases at J, leaving 4 bases unmatched. The CDR3 runs to 15 residues. DNA for the CDR3: TGTGCCAGCAGCCGGACTAGCGGATCTTACAATGAGCAGTTCTTC. It encodes CASSRTSGSYNEQFF.

The chain employs TRBV5-1 and TRBJ2-2; the match to TRBD2 covers 13 bases. The germline gives CDR1 SGHRS, CDR2 YFSETQ. The V gene end was trimmed by 3 bases and the J gene end by 4 bases; junction bases not matched to a gene: 0. The CDR3 has 15 residues. The CDR3 DNA follows: TGCGCCAGCAGCTGGACTAGCGGGGGCACCGGGGAGCTGTTTTTT. Translation gives CASSWTSGGTGELFF.

This clone was seen a single time. V gene TRBV5-1 combines with J gene TRBJ2-7, with 7 bases that match TRBD1. Per the germline V gene, CDR1 is SGHRS and CDR2 is YFSETQ. The ends lost 0 bases at V and 6 bases at J; junction bases unmatched: 9. The CDR3 covers 15 residues. CDR3 amino acids: CASSLVAYRGGEQYF. The CDR3 region has the DNA TGCGCCAGCAGCTTGGTTGCCTACAGGGGCGGCGAGCAGTACTTC.

The chain uses TRBV4-2 and TRBJ1-4; D uncertain. There are 14 residues in the CDR3. Germline CDR1 reads LGHNA; CDR2 reads YNFKEQ. Deletions cut 1 base from V and 5 bases from J, with 8 bases between. The CDR3 protein is CASSQGPRNEKLFF. CDR3 DNA sequence: TGTGCCAGCAGCCAAGGTCCCAGGAATGAAAAACTGTTTTTT.

V is TRBV3-1 (or the pseudogene TRBV3-2) and J is TRBJ1-2; TRBD1 might be the D (6 bases). CDR1 and CDR2 from the germline V gene are LGHDT and YNNKEL (reference sequence). The CDR3 loop spans 16 amino acids. V was shortened by 0 bases and J by 6 bases, with 17 bases between the two germline ends. This CDR3 is CASSQDAGEGGNGYTF. CDR3 DNA sequence: TGTGCCAGCAGCCAAGATGCAGGGGAGGGAGGTAATGGCTACACCTTC.

The chain uses TRBV11-2 and TRBJ2-1; 7 nucleotides align to TRBD2. The CDR3 is 16 amino acids. V gave up 2 bases and J gave up 6 bases; unmatched junction bases: 10. CDR1 and CDR2 (germline): SGHAT, FQNNGV. For the CDR3, the DNA is TGTGCCAGCAGCTTATTCGGCGGGAGCTTAGGCAATGAGCAGTTCTTC. Protein product: CASSLFGGSLGNEQFF.

The chain is built from TRBV27 and TRBJ1-6; D gene unclear. The CDR3 length is 14 residues. V was shortened by 2 bases and J by 4 bases, with 6 bases between the two germline ends. Germline CDR1 MNHEY, CDR2 SMNVEV (reference sequence). This CDR3 reads CASSLGQYNSPLHF. The DNA for the CDR3 is TGTGCCAGCAGTTTAGGGCAGTATAATTCACCCCTCCACTTT.

The rearrangement joins TRBV30 to TRBJ1-3, with TRBD1 matching over 7 bases. From germline, CDR1 is GTSNPN and CDR2 SVGIG (reference sequence). The CDR3 consists of 16 residues. V lost 2 bases and J lost 0; bases outside the gene matches: 7. The CDR3 spells CAWSFARTGSGNTIYF. The CDR3 nucleotides are TGTGCCTGGAGTTTCGCGAGGACAGGCTCTGGAAACACCATATATTTT.

This clone came up once. The rearrangement links TRBV28 to TRBJ2-7, with D unresolved. Germline CDR1 reads MDHEN; CDR2 reads SYDVKM. V lost 2 bases and J 4 bases, leaving 6 bases between the germline ends. The CDR3 totals 12 residues. This CDR3 is CASSLVPYEQYF. Here the CDR3 DNA reads TGTGCCAGCAGTTTAGTCCCGTACGAGCAGTACTTC.